This TCR beta chain was identified in a study of identical twins. In the case of this clonotype: Germline is not matched at one junction end, which may reflect a read error.

CDR3 length: 15 amino acids. Germline V gives CDR1 DFQATT, CDR2 SNEGSKA (reference sequence). Via MiXCR, TCRdb re-called the 5' RACE reads, giving one row per CDR3 protein. The profile shows about 480,000 distinct CDR3 sequences, 14% of them singletons. This same sample was also taken into another study, of yellow fever vaccine responses in identical twins.

This clonotype was obtained from a woman younger than 30 in good health. J is TRBJ2-1 and V is TRBV20-1, with a tentative D call TRBD2 (5 bases). The sequenced sample was CD4+ T cells sorted from blood. The CDR3 loop is CSARRAESSYNVQFF. CDR3 nucleotides: TGCAGTGCTAGAAGAGCGGAAAGCTCCTACAATGTGCAGTTCTTC.